This TCR beta chain was documented in a study of T cells in severe cutaneous drug reactions. Study background: Naranjo and ALDEN algorithms identified the culprit drug. Collected from acute- or recovery-stage patients: blister fluids/cells and PBMC.

This CDR3 is 16 amino acids long. Germline CDR1 LNHDA, CDR2 SQIVND (reference sequence). The donors had carbamazepine-induced Stevens-Johnson syndrome or toxic epidermal necrolysis. The study's findings and limits: Tolerant-control and healthy-donor PBMC lacked or rarely had the public CDR3 found in blisters.

The iRepertoire multiplex PCR system with TCR subtype-specific primers built both bulk and single-cell libraries. Each CDR3 protein gets one entry in TCRdb, which reprocessed the multiplex PCR reads and gives no DNA. The sample table includes about 21,000 distinct CDR3 sequences. Points on this clonotype: Its specificity is not known.

The specimen sequenced was PBMCs. V gene TRBV19 combines with J gene TRBJ1-3. The origin of this receptor is a human donor with toxic epidermal necrolysis, a severe cutaneous drug reaction. The CDR3 sequence is CASFSYATRSGNTIYF.